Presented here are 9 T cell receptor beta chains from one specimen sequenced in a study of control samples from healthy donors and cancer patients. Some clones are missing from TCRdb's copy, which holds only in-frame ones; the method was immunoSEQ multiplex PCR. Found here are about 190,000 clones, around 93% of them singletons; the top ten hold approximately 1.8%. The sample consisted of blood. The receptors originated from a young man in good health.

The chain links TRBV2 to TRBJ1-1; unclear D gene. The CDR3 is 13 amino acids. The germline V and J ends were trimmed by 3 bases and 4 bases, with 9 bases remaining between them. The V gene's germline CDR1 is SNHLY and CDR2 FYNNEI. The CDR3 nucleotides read TGTGCCAGCAGTGATAACCGGGGCACTGAAGCTTTCTTT. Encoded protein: CASSDNRGTEAFF. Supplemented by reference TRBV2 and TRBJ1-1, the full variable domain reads EPEVTQTPSHQVTQMGQEVILRCVPISNHLYFYWYRQILGQKVEFLVSFYNNEISEKSEIFDDQFSVERPDGSNFTLKIRSTKLEDSAMYFCASSDNRGTEAFFGQGTRLTVV.

CDR3 DNA: TGTGCCAGCAGTTCCCAGATTAGCGGGGGCCGGGGAAAGACCCAGTACTTC. Its protein is CASSSQISGGRGKTQYF. The rearrangement links TRBV27 to TRBJ2-5; TRBD2 matches 9 bases. CDR1 is MNHEY, CDR2 SMNVEV, per germline (reference sequence). V trimming: 4 bases; J trimming: 6 bases; junction bases outside the gene matches: 15. The CDR3 runs 17 residues.

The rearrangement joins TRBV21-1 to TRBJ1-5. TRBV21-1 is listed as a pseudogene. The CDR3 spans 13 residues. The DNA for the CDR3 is TGTGCCAGCAGCAAGAGGGGGGATCAGCCCCAGCATTTT. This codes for CASSKRGDQPQHF.

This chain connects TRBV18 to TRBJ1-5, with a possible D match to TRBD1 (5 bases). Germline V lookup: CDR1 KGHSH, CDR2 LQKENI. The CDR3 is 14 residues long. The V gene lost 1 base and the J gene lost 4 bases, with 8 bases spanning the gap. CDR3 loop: CASSPRDGNQPQHF. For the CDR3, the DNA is TGTGCCAGCTCACCACGGGACGGAAATCAGCCCCAGCATTTT.

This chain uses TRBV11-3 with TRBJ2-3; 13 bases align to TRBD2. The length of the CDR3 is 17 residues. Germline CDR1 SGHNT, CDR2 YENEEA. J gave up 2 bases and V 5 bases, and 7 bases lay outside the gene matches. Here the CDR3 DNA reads TGTGCCAGCAGCCAAGGACTAGCGGGGGCCTACACAGATACGCAGTATTTT. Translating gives CASSQGLAGAYTDTQYF.

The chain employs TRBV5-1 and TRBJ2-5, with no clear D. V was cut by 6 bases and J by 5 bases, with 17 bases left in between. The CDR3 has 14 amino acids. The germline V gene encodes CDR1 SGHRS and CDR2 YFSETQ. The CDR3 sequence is CASKAPVRGETQYF. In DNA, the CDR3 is TGCGCCAGCAAGGCTCCGGTGCGCGGTGAGACCCAGTACTTC.

CDR3 amino acids: CASSHGRSGGAYEQYF. CDR3 DNA sequence: TGTGCCAGCAGCCATGGGCGGAGCGGGGGGGCCTACGAGCAGTACTTC. The rearrangement uses TRBV4-2 and TRBJ2-7; 10 positions agree with TRBD2. Trimming at V came to 3 bases and at J to 2 bases, leaving 7 bases not matched to a gene. CDR1 and CDR2 (germline): LGHNA, YNFKEQ. This CDR3 has 16 residues.

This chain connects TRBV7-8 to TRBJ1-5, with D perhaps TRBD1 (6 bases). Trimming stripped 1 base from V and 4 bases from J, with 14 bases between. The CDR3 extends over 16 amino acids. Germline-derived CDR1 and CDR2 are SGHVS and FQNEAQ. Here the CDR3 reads CASSLERGGRNQPQHF. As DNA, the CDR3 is TGTGCCAGCAGCTTAGAAAGAGGGGGAAGAAATCAGCCCCAGCATTTT.

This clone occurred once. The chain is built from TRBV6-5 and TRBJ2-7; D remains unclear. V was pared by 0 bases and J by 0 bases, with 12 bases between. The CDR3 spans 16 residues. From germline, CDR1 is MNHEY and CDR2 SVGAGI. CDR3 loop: CASSYSTQQSSYEQYF. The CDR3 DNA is TGTGCCAGCAGTTACTCTACCCAGCAGAGCTCCTACGAGCAGTACTTC.